This entry concerns a single T cell receptor (beta chain). Unmatched junction bases numbered 9, after V lost 5 bases and J lost 4 bases. Per the germline V gene, CDR1 is LNHDA and CDR2 is SQIVND (reference sequence). This CDR3 is 15 amino acids long. Produced via immunoSEQ multiplex PCR; TCRdb's table is partial and in-frame only. Seen here are some 2,500,000 clones, over 85% observed once, and the top ten hold around 0.4%. The record originates from a study of shared clonotypes between healthy human individuals. This sequence originates from a man aged 18 to 30 in good health. Some clones in this sample may be carry-over from other donors' samples. The material sequenced was naive CD4+ T cells from PBMCs. Subset described: CD45RA+ positively selected. This chain connects TRBV19 to TRBJ1-1, with 8 bases that match TRBD1. CDR3 bases: TGTGCCAGTAGTCCACGGACAGGGACGAGCACTGAAGCTTTCTTT. It encodes CASSPRTGTSTEAFF.